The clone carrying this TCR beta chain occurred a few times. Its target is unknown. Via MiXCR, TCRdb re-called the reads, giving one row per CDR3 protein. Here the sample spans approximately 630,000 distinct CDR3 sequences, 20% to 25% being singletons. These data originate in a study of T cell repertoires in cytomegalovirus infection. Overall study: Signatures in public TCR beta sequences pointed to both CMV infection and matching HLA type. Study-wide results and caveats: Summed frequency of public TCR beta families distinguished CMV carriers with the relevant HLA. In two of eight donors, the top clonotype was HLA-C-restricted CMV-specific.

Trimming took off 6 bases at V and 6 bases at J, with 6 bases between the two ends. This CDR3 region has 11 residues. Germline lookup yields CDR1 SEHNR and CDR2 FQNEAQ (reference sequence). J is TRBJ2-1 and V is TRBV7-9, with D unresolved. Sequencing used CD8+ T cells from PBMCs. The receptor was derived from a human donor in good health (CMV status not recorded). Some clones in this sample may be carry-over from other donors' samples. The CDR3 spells CASRGLNEQFF. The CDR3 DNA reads TGTGCCAGCAGAGGCCTCAATGAGCAGTTCTTC.